This T cell receptor (beta chain) is from a study of T cells in localized non-small cell lung cancer. The ends were cut back, 4 bases at V and 0 bases at J, with 13 bases in the middle. The CDR3 has 14 residues. CDR1 and CDR2 from the germline V gene are SQVTM and ANQGSEA. Notes on the study in general: Across samples, adjacent lung featured a median approximately 60 of the top 100 tumor clones. Longer overall survival was linked to higher blood T cell density.

TCRdb keeps only in-frame clones here, not all; method: immunoSEQ multiplex PCR. Of some 1,700 clones in the sample, 20% to 30% were seen once. A remark on this clone: What it binds is unknown.

The chain has TRBV29-1 and TRBJ2-7; D may be TRBD2 (6 bases). The material was normal lung tissue next to the tumor, obtained before any cancer treatment. This sequence originates from a man aged 40-75 years with stage II squamous cell lung carcinoma. CDR3 nucleotides: TGCAGCGTTGTTGGGCAGGGAGGCTCCTACGAGCAGTACTTC. Protein product: CSVVGQGGSYEQYF.